Below, one T cell receptor beta chain is given with its context. Its target is unknown. The sample belongs to a study of OX40 agonist ivuxolimab in advanced cancers. Study results and caveats: Among T cells, CD8+ cells averaged more expanded clones than CD4+ cells.

Sequencing used immunoSEQ multiplex PCR; TCRdb keeps in-frame clones, though not all of them. The table records roughly 50,000 clones, about 81% of them present only once. Germline CDR1 MGHRA, CDR2 YSYEKL. Trimming stripped 0 bases from V and 5 bases from J, with 16 bases between. The CDR3 has 16 amino acids. The chain recombines TRBV4-1 with TRBJ1-2; the D is unclear. The TCR originated in an adult with an advanced solid tumor such as melanoma, head and neck, liver or kidney cancer. Sample: CD4+ or CD8+ T cells sorted from blood, taken in a trial of the OX40 agonist ivuxolimab. CDR3 sequence: CASSQEITAPEYGYTF. In nucleotides, the CDR3 is TGCGCCAGCAGCCAAGAAATAACCGCCCCGGAGTATGGCTACACCTTC.